This T cell receptor (beta chain) was recorded in a study of blood T cell repertoires in COVID-19. Overall study: Both acute and convalescent COVID-19 samples were obtained from the United States, Italy and Spain.

The assay was immunoSEQ multiplex PCR, and TCRdb's table has in-frame clones only and misses some. Of some 41,000 clones listed, about 83% are singletons. Per germline, CDR1 GTSNPN and CDR2 SVGIG (reference sequence). CDR3 length: 16 amino acids. V was cut by 0 bases and J by 8 bases, with 20 bases left in between. This TCR derives from a woman over 75 with active or convalescent COVID-19. Source material: peripheral blood. J is TRBJ2-1 and V is TRBV30, with D possibly matching TRBD2 (6 bases). This chain's CDR3 is CAWSVREAGPKDEQFF. The CDR3 nucleotides read TGTGCCTGGAGTGTAAGGGAGGCAGGACCCAAGGATGAGCAGTTCTTC.